The 27 T cell receptor beta chains presented below share a single source sample, sequenced in a study of blood T cell repertoires in COVID-19. Clones were sequenced by immunoSEQ multiplex PCR, and TCRdb holds only the in-frame ones, with some missing. The data contain 25,000 to 35,000 clones, under 85% of them singletons. The specimen sequenced was peripheral blood. The receptors were sampled from a woman of 80 years or more with acute or convalescent COVID-19.

The chain joins TRBV19 to TRBJ2-1, with 7 nucleotides matching TRBD2. V was pared by 1 base and J by 6 bases, with 9 bases of the junction left unmatched. The CDR3 has 16 residues. CDR1 and CDR2 (germline): LNHDA, SQIVND (reference sequence). The CDR3, as DNA: TGTGCCAGTAGTATAGTCGCCTCCTCGGGGGGCAATGAGCAGTTCTTC. This gives the protein CASSIVASSGGNEQFF.

The chain combines TRBV10-1 with TRBJ1-1; D remains ambiguous. There are 10 residues in the CDR3. CDR1 and CDR2 from the germline V gene are WNHNN and SYGVQD (reference sequence). V shed 7 bases and J shed 8 bases, with 8 bases lying between them. CDR3 residues: CASKVLEAFF. CDR3 nucleotide sequence: TGCGCCAGCAAAGTACTCGAAGCTTTCTTT.

The CDR3 here is CASLGAIGANQPQHF. As DNA, the CDR3 is TGTGCCAGCCTTGGAGCCATAGGGGCGAATCAGCCCCAGCATTTT. V usage is TRBV28 and J usage is TRBJ1-5; D perhaps matches TRBD1 (5 bases). CDR1 is MDHEN and CDR2 is SYDVKM in the germline V gene. Trimming took 8 bases from V and 4 from J, leaving 18 bases between them. The CDR3 totals 15 residues.

This clone is a singleton in its sample. V gene TRBV24-1 combines with J gene TRBJ2-3; 12 bases agree with TRBD1. Germline CDR1 reads KGHDR; CDR2 reads SFDVKD. The CDR3 has 15 residues. V trimming: 6 bases; J trimming: 4 bases; junction bases outside the gene matches: 4. The CDR3 loop reads CATSMGQGAADTQYF. For the CDR3, the DNA is TGTGCCACCAGTATGGGACAGGGGGCGGCAGATACGCAGTATTTT.

The rearrangement joins TRBV19 to TRBJ2-3, with 11 positions matching TRBD2. The V and J ends lost 3 bases and 5 bases, in that order; junction bases with no gene match: 4. The V gene's germline CDR1 is LNHDA and CDR2 SQIVND (reference sequence). The CDR3 totals 15 residues. The CDR3 DNA reads as TGTGCCAGTAGTATGACTAGCGGGGCGGGAGATACGCAGTATTTT. It yields the protein CASSMTSGAGDTQYF.

The chain has TRBV19 and TRBJ1-4; D not resolved. Germline lookup yields CDR1 LNHDA and CDR2 SQIVND (reference sequence). V lost 6 bases to trimming and J lost 0 bases, with 8 bases between them. The CDR3 loop spans 14 amino acids. CDR3 residues: CASRPRATNEKLFF. CDR3 DNA sequence: TGTGCCAGTAGGCCCCGGGCAACTAATGAAAAACTGTTTTTT. Combining the CDR3 with reference TRBV19 and TRBJ1-4 gives the whole variable domain DGGITQSPKYLFRKEGQNVTLSCEQNLNHDAMYWYRQDPGQGLRLIYYSQIVNDFQKGDIAEGYSVSREKKESFPLTVTSAQKNPTAFYLCASRPRATNEKLFFGSGTQLSVL.

The chain employs TRBV9 and TRBJ2-5, with a tentative D call TRBD1 (5 bases). Germline lookup yields CDR1 SGDLS and CDR2 YYNGEE. Trimming removed 0 bases at V and 5 bases at J, with 11 bases between. This CDR3 region has 14 residues. As DNA, the CDR3 is TGTGCCAGCAGCGTAGGTGGGGCGATCGAGACCCAGTACTTC. This encodes CASSVGGAIETQYF.

The gene calls are TRBV28 and TRBJ2-7; 7 bases align to TRBD1. The CDR3 sequence is 13 residues long. The J segment lost 3 bases and the V segment lost 5 bases, leaving 4 bases of the junction unmatched. Germline V gives CDR1 MDHEN, CDR2 SYDVKM. The CDR3 region is CASSTGQSYEQYF. The CDR3 region has the DNA TGTGCCAGCAGTACGGGACAGAGCTACGAGCAGTACTTC.

The V gene is TRBV3-1 (or the pseudogene TRBV3-2), the J gene TRBJ1-1; 8 nucleotides line up with TRBD1. The CDR3 totals 15 residues. After removal of 4 bases from V and 0 bases from J, the junction contained 4 bases not matched to a gene. Germline V gives CDR1 LGHDT, CDR2 YNNKEL (reference sequence). The CDR3 DNA reads TGTGCCAGCAGCCTGGGGACAGGAATGAACACTGAAGCTTTCTTT. Its protein is CASSLGTGMNTEAFF.

The chain carries TRBV21-1 and TRBJ2-6; TRBD1 was called by the table and not checked on the DNA. TRBV21-1 is given as a pseudogene. CDR3 length: 16 amino acids. The CDR3 nucleotides read TGTGCCAGCGTCAATAGGACAGGAGCTGGGGCCAACGTCCTGACTTTC. Translation gives CASVNRTGAGANVLTF.

The CDR3 DNA is TGTGCCAGCAGTATCACAGGGGCGTCCGGGGAGCTGTTTTTT. Its translation is CASSITGASGELFF. The chain uses TRBV28 and TRBJ2-2; 7 nucleotides line up with TRBD1. The V gene's germline CDR1 is MDHEN and CDR2 SYDVKM. The CDR3 runs to 14 residues. The V segment lost 5 bases and the J segment 6 bases; nucleotides outside the gene matches: 6.

The V call is TRBV7-2, the J call TRBJ1-6; possibly TRBD1 for D (6 bases). This CDR3 has 16 residues. Germline V gives CDR1 SGHTA, CDR2 FQGNSA. The germline V and J ends were trimmed by 0 bases and 10 bases, with 16 bases remaining between them. The CDR3 loop reads CASSLAGQGGRSPLHF. The CDR3 bases are TGTGCCAGCAGCTTAGCGGGGCAAGGGGGACGATCACCCCTCCACTTT.

This clone has a single count. The chain employs TRBV28 and TRBJ1-2; 9 bases align to TRBD1. This CDR3 comprises 13 residues. V was pared by 5 bases and J by 7 bases, with 5 bases of the junction left unmatched. In germline, CDR1 is MDHEN, CDR2 SYDVKM. This CDR3 reads CASSGTGSGGYTF. Here the CDR3 DNA reads TGTGCCAGCAGTGGGACAGGGTCGGGTGGCTACACCTTC.

This chain links TRBV7-2 with TRBJ2-7; 12 nucleotides align to TRBD2. Unmatched junction bases numbered 6, after V lost 1 base and J lost 5 bases. Germline loops: CDR1 SGHTA, CDR2 FQGNSA. The CDR3 runs to 16 residues. The CDR3 nucleotides read TGTGCCAGCAGCTTAGGGAGACTAGCGGGAGCCCACGAGCAGTACTTC. Its protein is CASSLGRLAGAHEQYF.

The genes are TRBV3-1 (or the pseudogene TRBV3-2) and TRBJ2-1, with D tentatively TRBD2 (7 bases). The CDR3 contains 14 residues. Trimming pared 4 bases from V and 7 bases from J, leaving 14 bases between. CDR1 is LGHDT and CDR2 is YNNKEL in the germline V gene (reference sequence). CDR3 sequence: CASSPGGHGNEQFF. In DNA, the CDR3 is TGTGCCAGCAGCCCGGGGGGCCACGGGAATGAGCAGTTCTTC.

CDR3 in amino acids: CASSLTDRSTDTQYF. CDR3 sequence (DNA): TGTGCCAGCAGTTTAACGGACAGGAGCACAGATACGCAGTATTTT. J is TRBJ2-3 and V is TRBV28; TRBD1 matches at 7 bases. Germline CDR1 reads MDHEN; CDR2 reads SYDVKM. The CDR3 length is 15 residues. V shed 2 bases and J 0 bases; nucleotides not matched to a gene: 2.

The chain joins TRBV30 to TRBJ2-7; 11 nucleotides line up with TRBD1. Germline V gives CDR1 GTSNPN, CDR2 SVGIG (reference sequence). Trimming took 1 base from V and 4 from J; bases not matched to a gene: 3. CDR3 length: 14 residues. The CDR3 reads CAWSGGQGVYEQYF. The CDR3 nucleotides are TGTGCCTGGAGTGGGGGACAGGGGGTTTACGAGCAGTACTTC.

V gene TRBV28 combines with J gene TRBJ2-6; tentative D call: TRBD1 (6 bases). Looked up from germline, CDR1 is MDHEN and CDR2 is SYDVKM. This CDR3 comprises 14 residues. Trimming left V 6 bases short and J 2 bases short, with 8 bases between. CDR3 bases: TGTGCCAGCAGGACAGGAACTGGGGCCAACGTCCTGACTTTC. The encoded protein is CASRTGTGANVLTF.

V usage is TRBV7-2 and J usage is TRBJ2-1, with 10 bases matching TRBD2. V shed 1 base, J shed 6 bases, and the junction held 9 bases outside the gene matches. Germline CDR1 and CDR2: SGHTA and FQGNSA. This CDR3 region has 17 residues. The DNA for the CDR3 is TGTGCCAGCAGCTTAGAAGCGGGAGGGCCAGGAGCCAATGAGCAGTTCTTC. As protein: CASSLEAGGPGANEQFF.

V usage is TRBV5-1 and J usage is TRBJ1-2, with D possibly TRBD1 on 6 matching bases. CDR3 length: 15 residues. Trimming left V 7 bases short and J 4 bases short, with 20 bases between. Germline V CDR1 and CDR2: SGHRS, YFSETQ. Here the CDR3 DNA reads TGCGCCAGCTCCGAACAGGGAGCAAGGGGCTATGGCTACACCTTC. Translated, it gives CASSEQGARGYGYTF. Full variable domain (outside the CDR3, taken from reference TRBV5-1 and TRBJ1-2): KAGVTQTPRYLIKTRGQQVTLSCSPISGHRSVSWYQQTPGQGLQFLFEYFSETQRNKGNFPGRFSGRQFSNSRSEMNVSTLELGDSALYLCASSEQGARGYGYTFGSGTRLTVV.

The rearrangement joins TRBV27 to TRBJ2-3, with 10 bases matching TRBD2. Germline V gene data show CDR1 as MNHEY and CDR2 as SMNVEV (reference sequence). The CDR3 contains 18 residues. Losses at the gene ends were 7 bases for V and 6 bases for J; bases not matched to a gene: 19. DNA of the CDR3: TGTGCCAGCATCCTTAAGGAAGCTAGCGGGAGAGATAAGGATACGCAGTATTTT. Its protein is CASILKEASGRDKDTQYF.

V and J are TRBV6-5 and TRBJ1-2; 7 nucleotides match TRBD1. Germline CDR1 reads MNHEY; CDR2 reads SVGAGI. Germline trimming cut 2 bases from V and 4 bases from J; bases unmatched to any gene: 4. There are 14 residues in the CDR3. Written as DNA, the CDR3 is TGTGCCAGCAGTTACCGGGACAGCTTCTATGGCTACACCTTC. Translating gives CASSYRDSFYGYTF.

The V gene is TRBV5-1, the J gene TRBJ1-6; TRBD1 matches 7 bases. The CDR3 is made up of 15 amino acids. V gave up 2 bases and J gave up 10 bases; unmatched junction bases: 9. Germline V gives CDR1 SGHRS, CDR2 YFSETQ. The CDR3 is CASSLRTGVSSPLHF. The CDR3 nucleotides read TGCGCCAGCAGCTTACGAACAGGGGTAAGCTCACCCCTCCACTTT.

The chain employs TRBV3-1 (or the pseudogene TRBV3-2) and TRBJ2-2; 11 positions match TRBD2. J gave up 4 bases and V 1 base, and 2 bases lay outside the gene matches. CDR1 is LGHDT and CDR2 is YNNKEL in the germline V gene (reference sequence). The CDR3 sequence is 16 residues long. The CDR3 DNA follows: TGTGCCAGCAGCCAAGGGCTAGCGGGAGGCACCGGGGAGCTGTTTTTT. Translated: CASSQGLAGGTGELFF.

This chain connects TRBV2 to TRBJ2-2; no clear D gene. The CDR3 loop spans 13 amino acids. Germline lookup yields CDR1 SNHLY and CDR2 FYNNEI. Trimming pared 5 bases from V and 4 bases from J, leaving 8 bases between. CDR3 residues: CASSILGTGELFF. The CDR3 nucleotides are TGTGCCAGCAGTATCCTCGGCACCGGGGAGCTGTTTTTT.

This chain links TRBV5-1 with TRBJ2-6, with a tentative D call TRBD2 (6 bases). Trimming pared 4 bases from V and 0 bases from J, leaving 20 bases between. The length of the CDR3 is 19 residues. Germline loops: CDR1 SGHRS, CDR2 YFSETQ. CDR3 region: CASSRQGGSVDSGANVLTF. Written as DNA, the CDR3 is TGCGCCAGCAGCCGCCAGGGAGGCTCTGTGGACTCTGGGGCCAACGTCCTGACTTTC.

By share, this clone ranks as medium-sized. This rearrangement joins TRBV19 to TRBJ1-1, with unresolved D. The CDR3 length is 13 residues. Trimming cost V 6 bases and J 1 base, with 9 bases left between them. Germline V CDR1 and CDR2: LNHDA, SQIVND (reference sequence). The CDR3: CASRDWQNTEAFF. In DNA, the CDR3 is TGTGCCAGTAGAGACTGGCAGAACACTGAAGCTTTCTTT.